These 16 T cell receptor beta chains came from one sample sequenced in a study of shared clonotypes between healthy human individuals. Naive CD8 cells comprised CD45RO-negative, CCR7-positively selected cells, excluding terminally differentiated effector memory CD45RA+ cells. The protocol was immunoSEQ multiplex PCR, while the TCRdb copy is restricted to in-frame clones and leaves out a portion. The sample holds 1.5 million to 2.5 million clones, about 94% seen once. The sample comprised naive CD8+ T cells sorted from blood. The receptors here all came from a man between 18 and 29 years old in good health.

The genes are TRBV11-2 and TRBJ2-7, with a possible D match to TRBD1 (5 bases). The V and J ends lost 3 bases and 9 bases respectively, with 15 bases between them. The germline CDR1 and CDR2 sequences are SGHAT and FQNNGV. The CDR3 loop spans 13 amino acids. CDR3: CASSLDMGYRQYF. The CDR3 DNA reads TGTGCCAGCAGCTTGGACATGGGCTACCGGCAGTACTTC.

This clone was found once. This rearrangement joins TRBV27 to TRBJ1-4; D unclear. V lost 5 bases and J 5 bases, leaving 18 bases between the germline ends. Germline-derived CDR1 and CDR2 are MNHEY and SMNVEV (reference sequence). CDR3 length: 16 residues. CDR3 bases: TGTGCCAGCAGTCTTCTACGAGGTGCTGAAAATGAAAAACTGTTTTTT. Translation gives CASSLLRGAENEKLFF.

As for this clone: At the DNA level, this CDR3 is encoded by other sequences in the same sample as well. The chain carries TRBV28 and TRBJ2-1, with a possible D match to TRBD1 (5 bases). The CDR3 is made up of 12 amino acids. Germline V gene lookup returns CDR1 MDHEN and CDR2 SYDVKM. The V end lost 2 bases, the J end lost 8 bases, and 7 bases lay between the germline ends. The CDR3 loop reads CASSLEGDEQFF. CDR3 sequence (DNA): TGTGCCAGCAGTTTAGAAGGGGATGAGCAGTTCTTC.

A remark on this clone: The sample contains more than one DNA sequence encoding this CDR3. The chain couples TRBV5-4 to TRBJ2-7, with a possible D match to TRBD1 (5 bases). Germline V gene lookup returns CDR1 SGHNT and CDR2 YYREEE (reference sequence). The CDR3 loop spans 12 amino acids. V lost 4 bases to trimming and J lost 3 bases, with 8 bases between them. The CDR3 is CASSADSYEQYF. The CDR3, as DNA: TGTGCCAGCAGCGCCGACAGCTACGAGCAGTACTTC.

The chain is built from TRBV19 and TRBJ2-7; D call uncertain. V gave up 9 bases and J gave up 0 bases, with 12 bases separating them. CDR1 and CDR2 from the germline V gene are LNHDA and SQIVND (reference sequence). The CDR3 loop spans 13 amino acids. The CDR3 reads CASGERNSYEQYF. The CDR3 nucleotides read TGTGCCAGCGGAGAAAGAAACTCCTACGAGCAGTACTTC.

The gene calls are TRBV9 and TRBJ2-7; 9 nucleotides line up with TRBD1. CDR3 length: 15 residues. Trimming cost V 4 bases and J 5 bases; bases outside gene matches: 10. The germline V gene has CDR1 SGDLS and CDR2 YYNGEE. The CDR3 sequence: CASSLGTGNADEQYF. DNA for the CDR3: TGTGCCAGCAGCCTCGGGACAGGGAATGCTGACGAGCAGTACTTC.

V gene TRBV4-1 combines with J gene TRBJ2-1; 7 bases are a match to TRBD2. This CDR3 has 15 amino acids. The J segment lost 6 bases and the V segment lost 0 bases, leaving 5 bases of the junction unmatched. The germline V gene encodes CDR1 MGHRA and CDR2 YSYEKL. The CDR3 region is CASSQEGLAGNEQFF. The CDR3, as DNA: TGCGCCAGCAGCCAAGAGGGTTTAGCGGGCAATGAGCAGTTCTTC.

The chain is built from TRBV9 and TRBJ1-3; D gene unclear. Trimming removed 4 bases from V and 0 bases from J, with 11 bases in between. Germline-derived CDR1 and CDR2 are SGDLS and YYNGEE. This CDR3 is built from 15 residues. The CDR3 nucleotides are TGTGCCAGCAGCCCCGAAACAAGCTCTGGAAACACCATATATTTT. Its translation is CASSPETSSGNTIYF.

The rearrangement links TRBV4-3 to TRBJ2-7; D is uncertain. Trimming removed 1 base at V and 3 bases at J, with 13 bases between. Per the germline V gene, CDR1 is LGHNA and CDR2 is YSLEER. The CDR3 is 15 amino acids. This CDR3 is CASSQGILVNYEQYF. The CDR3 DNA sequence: TGCGCCAGCAGCCAAGGTATCCTAGTTAACTACGAGCAGTACTTC.

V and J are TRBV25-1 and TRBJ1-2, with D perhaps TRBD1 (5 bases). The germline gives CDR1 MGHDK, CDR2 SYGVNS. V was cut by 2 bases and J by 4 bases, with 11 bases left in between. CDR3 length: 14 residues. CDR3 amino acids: CASSEATVTYGYTF. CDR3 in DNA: TGTGCCAGCAGTGAAGCGACAGTAACCTATGGCTACACCTTC.

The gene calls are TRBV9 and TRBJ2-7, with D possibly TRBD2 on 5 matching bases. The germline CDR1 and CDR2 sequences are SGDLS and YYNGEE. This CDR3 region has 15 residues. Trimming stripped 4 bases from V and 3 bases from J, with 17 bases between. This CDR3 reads CASSPSGVHLYEQYF. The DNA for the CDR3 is TGTGCCAGCAGCCCTTCCGGGGTTCATCTCTACGAGCAGTACTTC.

CDR3 nucleotides: TGTGCCAGCTGGGCTTTCCTTTCTAGCGGGGGTGAAGATACGCAGTATTTT. Protein: CASWAFLSSGGEDTQYF. V and J are TRBV27 and TRBJ2-3; 10 bases agree with TRBD2. After removal of 8 bases from V and 5 bases from J, the junction contained 16 bases not matched to a gene. Germline CDR1 reads MNHEY; CDR2 reads SMNVEV (reference sequence). CDR3 length: 17 amino acids.

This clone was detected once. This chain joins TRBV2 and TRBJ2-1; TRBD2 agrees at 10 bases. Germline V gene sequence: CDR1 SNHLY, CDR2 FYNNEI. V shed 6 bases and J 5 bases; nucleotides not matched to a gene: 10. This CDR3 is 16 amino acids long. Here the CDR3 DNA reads TGTGCCAGCAGCGTATCGGGACTAGCGACCGACAATGAGCAGTTCTTC. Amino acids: CASSVSGLATDNEQFF.

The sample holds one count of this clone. This CDR3 reads CASRLGLAGWEQFF. CDR3 bases: TGTGCCAGCAGACTGGGACTAGCGGGATGGGAGCAGTTCTTC. J is TRBJ2-1 and V is TRBV27; the match to TRBD2 covers 13 bases. Per germline, CDR1 MNHEY and CDR2 SMNVEV (reference sequence). CDR3 length: 14 amino acids. The V gene end was trimmed by 6 bases and the J gene end by 10 bases; junction bases not matched to a gene: 6.

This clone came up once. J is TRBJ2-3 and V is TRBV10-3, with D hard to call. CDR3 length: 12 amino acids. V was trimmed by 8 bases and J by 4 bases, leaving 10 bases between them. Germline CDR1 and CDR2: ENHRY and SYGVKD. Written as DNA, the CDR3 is TGTGCCATCTGGGATGAAGCAGATACGCAGTATTTT. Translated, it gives CAIWDEADTQYF.

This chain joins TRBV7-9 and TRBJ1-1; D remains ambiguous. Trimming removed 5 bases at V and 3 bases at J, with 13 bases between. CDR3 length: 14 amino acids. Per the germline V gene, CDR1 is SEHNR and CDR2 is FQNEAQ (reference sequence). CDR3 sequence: CASSTSTGYTEAFF. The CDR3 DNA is TGTGCCAGCAGCACCTCCACGGGGTACACTGAAGCTTTCTTT.